The 17 T cell receptor beta chains below all came from one sample that was sequenced in a study of blood T cell repertoires in COVID-19. Assay: immunoSEQ multiplex PCR; the TCRdb copy retains only in-frame clones and omits some. The data show 190,000 or so clones, around 91% seen once. The sample was peripheral blood. These receptors all stem from a middle-aged man with acute or convalescent COVID-19.

The V and J genes are TRBV28 and TRBJ1-2, with D possibly TRBD1 on 5 matching bases. The CDR3 sequence is 16 residues long. V lost 6 bases and J 5 bases, leaving 22 bases between the germline ends. Germline V CDR1 and CDR2: MDHEN, SYDVKM. CDR3 amino acids: CASSPRGRTMVYGYTF. CDR3 coding DNA: TGTGCCAGCAGCCCCCGAGGTCGGACAATGGTATATGGCTACACCTTC.

The V call is TRBV7-6, the J call TRBJ1-5, with D tentatively TRBD1 (6 bases). Germline V gene sequence: CDR1 SGHVS, CDR2 FNYEAQ. The CDR3 extends over 14 amino acids. Deletions cut 4 bases from V and 5 bases from J, with 12 bases between. CDR3 sequence (DNA): TGTGCCAGCAGCTCTACAGGGTATCATCAGCCCCAGCATTTT. Its translation: CASSSTGYHQPQHF.

This clone showed up just a few times. CDR3 DNA: TGTGCCAGCGGCTCCAATCCCGGTCCCTACAATGAGCAGTTCTTC. This codes for CASGSNPGPYNEQFF. This rearrangement joins TRBV7-3 to TRBJ2-1; no clear D gene. Germline CDR1 reads SGHTA; CDR2 reads FQGTGA. V gave up 8 bases and J gave up 2 bases, with 16 bases separating them. The CDR3 is 15 residues long. The full variable domain, completed using reference TRBV7-3 and TRBJ2-1, is GAGVSQTPSNKVTEKGKYVELRCDPISGHTALYWYRQSLGQGPEFLIYFQGTGAADDSGLPNDRFFAVRPEGSVSTLKIQRTERGDSAVYLCASGSNPGPYNEQFFGPGTRLTVL.

The chain is built from TRBV7-3 and TRBJ1-2, with TRBD1 matching over 7 bases. The J segment lost 7 bases and the V segment lost 4 bases, leaving 6 bases of the junction unmatched. The CDR3 totals 13 residues. Germline V CDR1 and CDR2: SGHTA, FQGTGA. CDR3 nucleotides: TGTGCCAGCAGCTCCGACAGGGAGAGTGGCTACACCTTC. This encodes CASSSDRESGYTF.

J is TRBJ1-2 and V is TRBV5-4; 8 positions match TRBD1. Germline V lookup: CDR1 SGHNT, CDR2 YYREEE (reference sequence). This CDR3 spans 17 amino acids. The trim removed 5 bases at V and 3 bases at J, leaving 15 bases unmatched. In DNA form, the CDR3 reads TGTGCCAGCAGTTCCGGGGGTTTGGGACAGGTCTACTATGGCTACACCTTC. This encodes CASSSGGLGQVYYGYTF.

The rearrangement joins TRBV7-8 to TRBJ1-1, with 7 bases fitting TRBD1. This CDR3 has 14 residues. Germline lookup yields CDR1 SGHVS and CDR2 FQNEAQ. The junction had 8 bases not matched to a gene; V was cut back by 5 bases and J by 5 bases. CDR3 amino acids: CASSTDRARTEAFF. The CDR3 bases are TGTGCCAGCAGCACCGACAGGGCTCGGACTGAAGCTTTCTTT.

The chain carries TRBV30 and TRBJ1-2; no definite D call. Germline CDR1 and CDR2: GTSNPN and SVGIG (reference sequence). This CDR3 is built from 15 residues. Trimming removed 8 bases from V and 7 bases from J, with 26 bases in between. The CDR3 DNA reads TGTGCCCGCAGAGCAATTCGGGGAGTTAAGGGTGGCTACACCTTC. Translated: CARRAIRGVKGGYTF.

The V gene is TRBV7-9, the J gene TRBJ2-3; a possible D gene is TRBD2 (5 bases). The V end was cut by 3 bases, the J end by 1 base, with 11 bases between. The CDR3 runs to 15 residues. Germline loops: CDR1 SEHNR, CDR2 FQNEAQ (reference sequence). The CDR3 coding sequence is TGTGCCAGCAGCTTTTGGCGGGCTGGCACAGATACGCAGTATTTT. This codes for CASSFWRAGTDTQYF.

The genes are TRBV6-4 and TRBJ2-1, with 13 bases aligning to TRBD2. Trimming took 4 bases from V and 11 from J; bases not matched to a gene: 2. CDR1 and CDR2 from the germline V gene are MRHNA and SNTAGT. The CDR3 has 13 amino acids. The CDR3 DNA follows: TGTGCCAGCAGTGGACTAGCGGGGGGTAAGCAGTTCTTC. Amino acids: CASSGLAGGKQFF.

This chain links TRBV14 with TRBJ2-7; 10 bases are shared with TRBD2. Germline assignment: CDR1 SGHDN and CDR2 FVKESK. This CDR3 comprises 15 residues. The junction had 3 bases not matched to a gene; V was cut back by 0 bases and J by 4 bases. DNA of the CDR3: TGTGCCAGCAGCCAAGAACTAGCGGGACGATACGAGCAGTACTTC. Translation gives CASSQELAGRYEQYF. Full variable domain (missing parts from reference TRBV14 and TRBJ2-7): EAGVTQFPSHSVIEKGQTVTLRCDPISGHDNLYWYRRVMGKEIKFLLHFVKESKQDESGMPNNRFLAERTGGTYSTLKVQPAELEDSGVYFCASSQELAGRYEQYFGPGTRLTVT.

This chain joins TRBV3-1 (or the pseudogene TRBV3-2) and TRBJ1-2; D perhaps matches TRBD1 (5 bases). The ends were cut back, 5 bases at V and 7 bases at J, with 20 bases in the middle. CDR1 and CDR2 from the germline V gene are LGHDT and YNNKEL (reference sequence). The CDR3 sequence is 15 residues long. CDR3 sequence reads: CASSSRGLEEGGYTF. In nucleotides, the CDR3 is TGTGCCAGCAGCTCAAGGGGCCTCGAGGAAGGTGGCTACACCTTC.

This clone showed up just a few times. The chain couples TRBV5-1 to TRBJ2-7, with 9 bases identical to TRBD1. Looked up from germline, CDR1 is SGHRS and CDR2 is YFSETQ. There are 15 residues in the CDR3. The junction had 11 bases not matched to a gene; V was cut back by 4 bases and J by 6 bases. CDR3 protein: CASSPRTGDGSEQYF. CDR3 DNA: TGCGCCAGCAGCCCGCGGACAGGGGATGGGTCCGAGCAGTACTTC.

The CDR3 reads CASSSSAGAEPQHF. In nucleotides, the CDR3 is TGTGCCAGCAGTTCGTCCGCGGGGGCTGAGCCCCAGCATTTT. The J gene is TRBJ1-5, the V gene TRBV28; D is perhaps TRBD1 (6 bases). CDR3 length: 14 residues. V dropped 4 bases and J dropped 8 bases, with 15 bases sitting between them. The germline gives CDR1 MDHEN, CDR2 SYDVKM.

J is TRBJ2-2 and V is TRBV7-6; possibly TRBD1 for D (6 bases). There are 13 residues in the CDR3. V lost 5 bases and J 6 bases, leaving 10 bases between the germline ends. The germline gives CDR1 SGHVS, CDR2 FNYEAQ. For the CDR3, the DNA is TGTGCCAGCAGCCTACCAGGGGCCGGGGAGCTGTTTTTT. Translation gives CASSLPGAGELFF.

This clone appeared a few times. The genes are TRBV5-1 and TRBJ1-1; no definite D call. V lost 0 bases and J 5 bases, leaving 11 bases between the germline ends. The CDR3 is made up of 14 amino acids. Germline values: CDR1 SGHRS, CDR2 YFSETQ. CDR3 loop: CASSLAGRGTEAFF. Here the CDR3 DNA reads TGCGCCAGCAGCTTGGCGGGGAGAGGAACTGAAGCTTTCTTT.

The chain employs TRBV19 and TRBJ2-2; tentatively, D is TRBD2 (5 bases). V was shortened by 7 bases and J by 4 bases, with 10 bases between the two germline ends. The CDR3 runs 13 residues. The germline V gene encodes CDR1 LNHDA and CDR2 SQIVND (reference sequence). This chain's CDR3 is CASTGWPTGELFF. The CDR3 DNA reads as TGTGCCAGTACGGGGTGGCCCACCGGGGAGCTGTTTTTT.

The chain employs TRBV19 and TRBJ2-5; TRBD1 agrees at 11 bases. The CDR3 loop spans 15 amino acids. Germline trimming cut 5 bases from V and 4 bases from J; bases unmatched to any gene: 6. The germline gives CDR1 LNHDA, CDR2 SQIVND (reference sequence). This CDR3 is CASSEGQGVRETQYF. The CDR3 coding sequence is TGTGCCAGTAGTGAGGGACAGGGGGTTAGAGAGACCCAGTACTTC.